The 28 T cell receptor beta chains listed next were all sequenced from one sample in a study of T cell repertoires in cytomegalovirus infection. TCRdb processed the reads anew with MiXCR; each CDR3 protein has one entry. Among hundreds of thousands of distinct CDR3 sequences listed, approximately 24% were seen once. Source material: CD8+ T cells from PBMCs. The source is a human donor in good health (CMV status not recorded). Some clones in this sample may be carry-over from other donors' samples.

In its sample, this clonotype was seen many times. The CDR3 sequence is CASSLAEFRDGYTF. The CDR3 nucleotides read TGTGCCAGCAGCTTAGCTGAGTTCCGGGATGGCTACACCTTC. This chain connects TRBV7-9 to TRBJ1-2; D not certain. Trimming took off 0 bases at V and 6 bases at J, with 11 bases between the two ends. Per the germline V gene, CDR1 is SEHNR and CDR2 is FQNEAQ (reference sequence). CDR3 length: 14 residues.

The chain employs TRBV2 and TRBJ1-3; D gene unclear. V lost 5 bases and J lost 3, with 8 bases in between. Germline CDR1 reads SNHLY; CDR2 reads FYNNEI. There are 13 residues in the CDR3. CDR3 DNA: TGTGCCAGCAGTCGGGGATTTGGAAACACCATATATTTT. It is translated as CASSRGFGNTIYF.

The chain carries TRBV7-9 and TRBJ2-3; 7 bases align to TRBD1. With 4 bases clipped from V and 2 bases from J, the junction kept 3 bases outside the gene matches. CDR3 length equals 14 residues. Germline V CDR1 and CDR2: SEHNR, FQNEAQ (reference sequence). The CDR3 region is CASSSGQLTDTQYF. In DNA form, the CDR3 reads TGTGCCAGCAGCTCGGGACAGCTCACAGATACGCAGTATTTT.

This clonotype was seen a handful of times. The chain uses TRBV14 and TRBJ2-1; tentatively, D is TRBD1 (6 bases). Germline assignment: CDR1 SGHDN and CDR2 FVKESK. Trimming left V 3 bases short and J 2 bases short, with 11 bases between. This CDR3 has 15 amino acids. CDR3 amino acids: CASSHGTTTYNEQFF. As DNA, the CDR3 is TGTGCCAGCAGCCATGGGACAACAACCTACAATGAGCAGTTCTTC.

This rearrangement joins TRBV12-3 or TRBV12-4 to TRBJ1-3; no reliable D call. The CDR3 runs to 14 residues. Deletions cut 2 bases from V and 3 bases from J, with 8 bases between. As DNA, the CDR3 is TGTGCCAGCAGTTTACCCCTGCATGGAAACACCATATATTTT. This gives the protein CASSLPLHGNTIYF.

This clonotype was counted many times. The rearrangement links TRBV28 to TRBJ1-5; D may be TRBD1 (5 bases). V lost 5 bases and J 5 bases, leaving 16 bases between the germline ends. Germline loops: CDR1 MDHEN, CDR2 SYDVKM. This CDR3 spans 15 amino acids. The CDR3 DNA reads TGTGCCAGCAGTCCGACCCACCAGGGTCATCAGCCCCAGCATTTT. Its protein product is CASSPTHQGHQPQHF. Full variable domain (remainder filled in from reference TRBV28 and TRBJ1-5): DVKVTQSSRYLVKRTGEKVFLECVQDMDHENMFWYRQDPGLGLRLIYFSYDVKMKEKGDIPEGYSVSREKKERFSLILESASTNQTSMYLCASSPTHQGHQPQHFGDGTRLSIL.

This chain connects TRBV9 to TRBJ2-3, with 8 bases identical to TRBD2. The CDR3 consists of 16 residues. V shed 0 bases, J shed 2 bases, and the junction held 5 bases outside the gene matches. Looked up from germline, CDR1 is SGDLS and CDR2 is YYNGEE. The CDR3 sequence: CASSVDAGGTTDTQYF. Here the CDR3 DNA reads TGTGCCAGCAGCGTAGACGCGGGGGGAACCACAGATACGCAGTATTTT.

The V and J genes are TRBV6-6 and TRBJ1-3; TRBD1 might be the D (5 bases). The length of the CDR3 is 15 residues. V was cut by 5 bases and J by 2 bases, with 13 bases left in between. The germline V gene has CDR1 MNHNY and CDR2 SVGAGI (reference sequence). CDR3 DNA sequence: TGTGCCAGCAGTCCTCGCCGGGGCCCTGGAAACACCATATATTTT. Amino acid sequence: CASSPRRGPGNTIYF.

This clonotype came up many times. The chain employs TRBV7-2 and TRBJ2-5, with D possibly being TRBD2 (6 bases). This CDR3 region has 17 residues. Trimming removed 1 base from V and 0 bases from J, with 15 bases in between. Per the germline V gene, CDR1 is SGHTA and CDR2 is FQGNSA. CDR3 amino acids: CASSLVESSVYQETQYF. The CDR3 nucleotides read TGTGCCAGCAGCTTAGTGGAGTCTAGCGTCTACCAAGAGACCCAGTACTTC.

The J gene is TRBJ1-1, the V gene TRBV15, with TRBD1 as a possible D gene (5 bases). Germline lookup yields CDR1 LNHNV and CDR2 YYDKDF (reference sequence). V was clipped by 0 bases and J by 2 bases, with 10 bases between them. This CDR3 is built from 15 residues. CDR3 amino acids: CATSRDRGRNTEAFF. For the CDR3, the DNA is TGTGCCACCAGCAGAGATCGGGGCCGAAACACTGAAGCTTTCTTT.

This clonotype has a handful of counts. The V call is TRBV7-9, the J call TRBJ2-3; D possibly corresponds to TRBD2 (5 bases). The CDR3 is 14 amino acids. V was trimmed by 3 bases and J by 2 bases, leaving 9 bases between them. Germline V gene sequence: CDR1 SEHNR, CDR2 FQNEAQ (reference sequence). The CDR3 is CASSFEADTDTQYF. CDR3 coding DNA: TGTGCCAGCAGCTTCGAAGCGGACACAGATACGCAGTATTTT.

The sample holds a few counts of this clonotype. The gene calls are TRBV6-1 and TRBJ1-5; TRBD1 agrees at 9 bases. Germline values: CDR1 MNHNS, CDR2 SASEGT. CDR3 length: 19 residues. With 0 bases clipped from V and 2 bases from J, the junction kept 11 bases outside the gene matches. CDR3 sequence: CASSEARYPDRGGNQPQHF. In nucleotides, the CDR3 is TGTGCCAGCAGTGAAGCCCGGTACCCCGACAGGGGGGGCAATCAGCCCCAGCATTTT.

This clonotype was detected a few times. The gene calls are TRBV7-9 and TRBJ2-7; 8 nucleotides align to TRBD1. The CDR3 has 15 residues. The ends lost 2 bases at V and 2 bases at J; junction bases unmatched: 5. CDR1 SEHNR and CDR2 FQNEAQ come from the germline V gene (reference sequence). The CDR3 DNA reads as TGTGCCAGCAGCTTAAGACAGGGGCCGACCTACGAGCAGTACTTC. It translates to CASSLRQGPTYEQYF.

This clonotype was seen more than once but under ten times. The chain is built from TRBV5-6 and TRBJ1-1, with 9 bases lining up with TRBD1. This CDR3 contains 15 residues. CDR1 is SGHDT, CDR2 YYEEEE, per germline. After removal of 4 bases from V and 1 base from J, the junction contained 5 bases not matched to a gene. Here the CDR3 reads CASSTKDRGNTEAFF. CDR3 sequence (DNA): TGTGCCAGCAGCACTAAGGACAGGGGGAACACTGAAGCTTTCTTT.

The rearrangement links TRBV4-1 to TRBJ2-1; D is uncertain. This CDR3 is built from 16 residues. With 1 base removed from V and 5 bases from J, the gap between germline ends came to 15 bases. CDR1 and CDR2 (germline): MGHRA, YSYEKL. CDR3 nucleotide sequence: TGCGCCAGCAGCCAAGTGGGCAGTGGGCCAAACAATGAGCAGTTCTTC. Protein sequence: CASSQVGSGPNNEQFF.

This clonotype came up many times. The gene calls are TRBV6-2 or TRBV6-3 and TRBJ1-1; D is unclear. The germline V gene encodes CDR1 MNHEY and CDR2 SVGEGT. The ends were cut back, 7 bases at V and 0 bases at J, with 12 bases in the middle. The CDR3 is 14 residues long. CDR3 in DNA: TGTGCCAGCACCCCATTGGGCCTGAACACTGAAGCTTTCTTT. Its translation: CASTPLGLNTEAFF.

The sample holds many counts of this clonotype. The chain joins TRBV19 to TRBJ1-1; D not resolved. V was clipped by 3 bases and J by 0 bases, with 2 bases between them. The CDR3 runs 12 residues. The V gene's germline CDR1 is LNHDA and CDR2 SQIVND (reference sequence). The CDR3 DNA reads as TGTGCCAGTAGTATTGTGAACACTGAAGCTTTCTTT. It yields the protein CASSIVNTEAFF.

This clonotype has at least ten counts. The chain carries TRBV7-2 and TRBJ2-5, with no clear D. Per the germline V gene, CDR1 is SGHTA and CDR2 is FQGNSA. The V gene lost 6 bases and the J gene lost 0 bases, with 14 bases spanning the gap. The CDR3 runs to 15 residues. CDR3 loop: CASSSQLVDQETQYF. For the CDR3, the DNA is TGTGCCAGCAGTTCCCAGCTGGTAGACCAAGAGACCCAGTACTTC.

A note on this clonotype: A much larger clone differs from this one at a single base, so this may be a read error. The chain employs TRBV7-2 and TRBJ2-1; TRBD2 matches at 10 bases. The CDR3 runs to 22 residues. Germline V lookup: CDR1 SGHTA, CDR2 FQGNSA. The CDR3 spells CASSLVGSWVSGGLSSYNGQFF. As DNA, the CDR3 is TGTGCCAGCAGCTTAGTAGGAAGCTGGGTTAGCGGGGGGCTCAGCTCCTACAATGGGCAGTTCTTC.

This clonotype showed up just a few times. The V and J genes are TRBV7-2 and TRBJ1-5; D unclear. Germline CDR1 and CDR2: SGHTA and FQGNSA. The V and J ends lost 1 base and 1 base respectively, with 8 bases between them. The CDR3 length is 15 residues. The CDR3, as DNA: TGTGCCAGCAGCTTAGGCCTGGGAAGCAATCAGCCCCAGCATTTT. It codes for CASSLGLGSNQPQHF.

This rearrangement joins TRBV29-1 to TRBJ1-1; TRBD1 is a possible D gene (5 bases). The V gene lost 4 bases and the J gene lost 9 bases, with 9 bases spanning the gap. Looked up from germline, CDR1 is SQVTM and CDR2 is ANQGSEA. This CDR3 contains 10 residues. The CDR3 bases are TGCAGCGTTGGGGGCCAGCAAGCTTTCTTT. Amino acids: CSVGGQQAFF.

The chain joins TRBV13 to TRBJ2-5; D is perhaps TRBD2 (5 bases). The germline V gene has CDR1 PRHDT and CDR2 FYEKMQ (reference sequence). CDR3 length: 14 amino acids. Trimming stripped 3 bases from V and 5 bases from J, with 13 bases between. The CDR3 coding sequence is TGTGCCAGCAGCTTCTTCCGAGGGTTTGAGACCCAGTACTTC. It encodes CASSFFRGFETQYF.

V and J are TRBV20-1 and TRBJ2-1; 10 bases are shared with TRBD2. V lost 5 bases, J lost 6 bases, and 4 bases stayed unmatched. CDR3 length: 13 residues. Looked up from germline, CDR1 is DFQATT and CDR2 is SNEGSKA (reference sequence). CDR3 sequence reads: CSAPASGGNEQFF. The DNA for the CDR3 is TGCAGTGCTCCGGCTAGCGGGGGCAATGAGCAGTTCTTC.

The sample holds a few counts of this clonotype. The chain combines TRBV27 with TRBJ2-3; D call uncertain. The CDR3 totals 15 residues. The ends were cut back, 2 bases at V and 3 bases at J, with 12 bases in the middle. The germline CDR1 and CDR2 sequences are MNHEY and SMNVEV (reference sequence). The CDR3 loop is CASSLGLGITDTQYF. For the CDR3, the DNA is TGTGCCAGCAGTTTAGGTTTGGGCATTACAGATACGCAGTATTTT.

This clonotype was recorded many times. The chain uses TRBV7-2 and TRBJ1-1, with D unresolved. This CDR3 region has 12 residues. The V end lost 4 bases, the J end lost 1 base, and 4 bases lay between the germline ends. Per the germline V gene, CDR1 is SGHTA and CDR2 is FQGNSA. The CDR3 DNA sequence: TGTGCCAGCAGCTCGTCGAACACTGAAGCTTTCTTT. Translation: CASSSSNTEAFF.

This clonotype occurred a few times. The gene calls are TRBV5-5 and TRBJ2-1; the D is unclear. This CDR3 region has 15 residues. Trimming took 4 bases from V and 0 from J, leaving 11 bases between them. The germline gives CDR1 SGHKS, CDR2 YYEKEE (reference sequence). CDR3 DNA: TGTGCCAGCAGCGAGCCTCCCAGCTCCTACAATGAGCAGTTCTTC. Its translation is CASSEPPSSYNEQFF.

This clonotype showed up many times. The V call is TRBV7-2, the J call TRBJ2-3; D is ambiguous. The V end was cut by 1 base, the J end by 5 bases, with 13 bases between. The CDR3 covers 15 residues. Germline lookup yields CDR1 SGHTA and CDR2 FQGNSA. As DNA, the CDR3 is TGTGCCAGCAGCTTAGTCCGGGCAGTGGGAGATACGCAGTATTTT. Protein product: CASSLVRAVGDTQYF.

The chain recombines TRBV28 with TRBJ1-4; TRBD1 is a possible D gene (5 bases). With 5 bases removed from V and 7 bases from J, the gap between germline ends came to 17 bases. This CDR3 comprises 15 residues. Germline V gene data show CDR1 as MDHEN and CDR2 as SYDVKM. This CDR3 is CASSLLDSLGEKLFF. The CDR3 DNA is TGTGCCAGCAGTCTTCTAGACAGTTTGGGTGAAAAACTGTTTTTT. Filled out from reference TRBV28 and TRBJ1-4, the complete variable domain reads DVKVTQSSRYLVKRTGEKVFLECVQDMDHENMFWYRQDPGLGLRLIYFSYDVKMKEKGDIPEGYSVSREKKERFSLILESASTNQTSMYLCASSLLDSLGEKLFFGSGTQLSVL.